This is a list of T cell receptor beta chains from one sample in a study of blood T cell repertoires in COVID-19. Profiled with immunoSEQ multiplex PCR; TCRdb holds only in-frame clones, not every one. The sample includes fewer than 55,000 clones, roughly 89% of them seen just once. The sequenced sample was peripheral blood. These TCRs come from a man over 45 with acute or convalescent COVID-19. CDR3s leave out the opening cysteine and the closing phenylalanine or tryptophan. The order of the fields is V gene, D gene, CDR3 length, CDR3 protein. A D gene is named only where the DNA matches it firmly.

TRBV28,TRBD1,12,ASITGDGSYEQY
TRBV28,.,13,ASSLRRSYNSPLH
TRBV10-1,.,12,ASSARPAGEKLF
TRBV6-5,.,14,ASSYSGQVLNGELF
TRBV12-3/TRBV12-4,TRBD1,10,ASGQGNQPQH
TRBV7-8,TRBD1,13,ASSLSAGGGNTIY
TRBV6-5,.,14,ASSYAAGFSGNTIY
TRBV4-1,.,11,ASSQGTDYGYT
TRBV6-2/TRBV6-3,.,16,ASNPDRGISRRAGELF
TRBV24-1,TRBD2,15,ATSGEGLNFLSGELF
TRBV19,.,11,ASRDSHNQPQH
TRBV6-6,.,11,ASRMAVAYEQY
TRBV5-1,TRBD2,11,ASKLAAFYEQY
TRBV19,TRBD1,16,ASSIIGLGTGDFQPQH
TRBV11-3,.,10,ASSPTTDKLF
TRBV23-1,TRBD1,16,ASSQIGFSVTGDSPLH
TRBV7-9,.,12,ASSLAMGAPEAF
TRBV5-5,.,12,ASTRNRQNEKLF
TRBV4-3,TRBD1,17,ASSQYLTPPQGSSYEQY
TRBV27,TRBD2,19,ASSYGLDTSGGRGVYNEQF
TRBV7-9,TRBD1,14,ASSTHRGPGANVLT
TRBV4-3,TRBD2,14,ASSLGGAGGIETQY
TRBV25-1,.,11,ASSETGNSPLH
TRBV28,.,12,ASRGGKGVTEAF
TRBV6-5,.,11,ASSLTSQETQY
TRBV9,.,15,ASSPQGGMLTGHGYT
TRBV7-9,.,9,ASSLSETQY
TRBV4-3,.,12,ASSRGRENDEQF